The 2 T cell receptor beta chains presented below share a single source sample, sequenced in a study of OX40 agonist ivuxolimab in advanced cancers. Sequencing was performed with immunoSEQ multiplex PCR; in TCRdb, only in-frame clones are kept and a portion is missing. This table holds roughly 48,000 clones, approximately 84% found once. This specimen consisted of CD4+ or CD8+ T cells sorted from blood, obtained in a trial of the OX40 agonist ivuxolimab. The receptors were gathered from an adult with an advanced solid tumor such as melanoma, head and neck, liver or kidney cancer.

The rearrangement uses TRBV10-3 and TRBJ2-7; D is uncertain. Germline assignment: CDR1 ENHRY and CDR2 SYGVKD. There are 12 residues in the CDR3. Trimming cost V 4 bases and J 1 base, with 5 bases left between them. CDR3 sequence: CAISGESYEQYF. The DNA for the CDR3 is TGTGCCATCAGTGGGGAATCCTACGAGCAGTACTTC.

The rearrangement links TRBV5-1 to TRBJ2-5, with TRBD1 matching 7 bases. The tail of the sequence fits TRBJ2-7 better, so the J call may be wrong. The CDR3 is made up of 14 amino acids. CDR1 SGHRS and CDR2 YFSETQ come from the germline V gene. The CDR3 sequence is CASSWGTASYEQYF. Here the CDR3 DNA reads TGCGCCAGCAGCTGGGGGACAGCCTCTTACGAGCAGTACTTC.